These T cell receptor beta chains were read from a single sample in a study of cytomegalovirus exposure and HLA in healthy donors. Here immunoSEQ multiplex PCR was the method, and the copy in TCRdb shows in-frame clones only, minus some. This sample carries about 79,000 clones, about two thirds of them seen once, and the ten largest clones take more than 7%. The sample consisted of PBMCs. The receptor set was obtained from a man between 60 and 75 years old in good health and CMV-seronegative. Each CDR3 is given with its conserved first and last residue. Each record gives: V gene, D gene, clone size, J gene, CDR3 protein, CDR3 DNA. A D gene is named only where the DNA matches it firmly. Rows may omit the clone size; those that give it use once, few, many or a size class.

V: TRBV11-2; D: -; size: few; J: TRBJ1-6; CDR3: CASSFRNSPLHF; DNA: TGTGCCAGCAGCTTTCGGAATTCACCCCTCCACTTT
V: TRBV4-1; D: -; size: -; J: TRBJ2-7; CDR3: CASSQAVTSRPYEQYF; DNA: TGCGCCAGCAGCCAAGCGGTAACTAGCCGCCCCTACGAGCAGTACTTC
V: TRBV6-5; D: -; size: -; J: TRBJ2-7; CDR3: CASRQSGGHSYEQYF; DNA: TGTGCCAGCAGACAGTCCGGCGGGCACTCCTACGAGCAGTACTTC
V: TRBV7-2; D: -; size: few; J: TRBJ2-1; CDR3: CASSLASDNEQFF; DNA: TGTGCCAGCAGCTTGGCGAGCGACAATGAGCAGTTCTTC
V: TRBV6-5; D: -; size: few; J: TRBJ2-2; CDR3: CASSYTPGDSGELFF; DNA: TGTGCCAGCAGTTACACACCGGGAGACTCCGGGGAGCTGTTTTTT
V: TRBV27; D: TRBD2; size: few; J: TRBJ2-4; CDR3: CASSPRWGGPGAKNIQYF; DNA: TGTGCCAGCAGTCCCCGTTGGGGAGGGCCGGGGGCCAAAAACATTCAGTACTTC
V: TRBV18; D: -; size: -; J: TRBJ2-5; CDR3: CASSPPQGQETQYF; DNA: TGTGCCAGCTCACCACCGCAGGGTCAAGAGACCCAGTACTTC
V: TRBV6-1; D: -; size: -; J: TRBJ1-1; CDR3: CASTHRVNTEAFF; DNA: TGTGCCAGCACGCACAGAGTGAACACTGAAGCTTTCTTT
V: TRBV4-1; D: -; size: -; J: TRBJ2-2; CDR3: CASSPIVGELFF; DNA: TGCGCCAGCAGCCCCATTGTGGGGGAGCTGTTTTTT
V: TRBV7-2; D: TRBD2; size: few; J: TRBJ2-7; CDR3: CASSLDPAGDYEQYF; DNA: TGTGCCAGCAGCTTAGATCCAGCGGGGGACTACGAGCAGTACTTC
V: TRBV5-6; D: TRBD1; size: -; J: TRBJ2-4; CDR3: CASSGSSDRGRNIQYF; DNA: TGTGCCAGCAGCGGTTCCAGCGACAGGGGAAGAAACATTCAGTACTTC
V: TRBV14; D: TRBD1; size: -; J: TRBJ2-7; CDR3: CASSPGTGSGEQYF; DNA: TGTGCCAGCAGCCCCGGGACAGGGTCGGGTGAGCAGTACTTC
V: TRBV7-7; D: TRBD2; size: -; J: TRBJ2-2; CDR3: CASSPRAGGAVSGELFF; DNA: TGTGCTAGCAGCCCCCGCGCCGGGGGGGCGGTATCCGGGGAGCTGTTTTTT
V: TRBV7-8; D: -; size: once; J: TRBJ1-6; CDR3: CASSLTGANSPLHF; DNA: TGTGCCAGCAGCTTAACAGGTGCTAATTCACCCCTCCACTTT
V: TRBV20-1; D: -; size: few; J: TRBJ1-6; CDR3: CSARDSREWHF; DNA: TGCAGTGCTAGAGACTCGCGGGAGTGGCACTTT
V: TRBV7-2; D: -; size: -; J: TRBJ2-5; CDR3: CASRPTLGQETQYF; DNA: TGTGCCAGCAGACCGACATTAGGTCAGGAGACCCAGTACTTC
V: TRBV2; D: TRBD1; size: -; J: TRBJ1-2; CDR3: CASSETGTGYGYTF; DNA: TGTGCCAGCAGTGAAACCGGGACAGGGTATGGCTACACCTTC